This T cell receptor beta chain was profiled in a study of CD8 T cells in Susac syndrome. The RNA input was roughly 0.45 to 1 ug, and it was reverse transcribed with random hexamers. TCRdb fed the immunoSEQ multiplex PCR reads into MiXCR, producing one record per CDR3 protein. The data hold fewer than 60,000 distinct CDR3 sequences, with approximately 95% observed a single time. The germline V gene encodes CDR1 SQVTM and CDR2 ANQGSEA. The CDR3 contains 8 residues. A remark on this clonotype: One junction end disagrees with the germline gene, perhaps due to a read error.

The V and J genes are TRBV29-1 and TRBJ1-4; unclear D gene. The sequenced material came from CD8+ T cells from PBMCs. The source is a human donor with Susac syndrome. The CDR3: CSVDDGHF. CDR3 DNA: TGCAGCGTTGACGATGGGCATTTT.